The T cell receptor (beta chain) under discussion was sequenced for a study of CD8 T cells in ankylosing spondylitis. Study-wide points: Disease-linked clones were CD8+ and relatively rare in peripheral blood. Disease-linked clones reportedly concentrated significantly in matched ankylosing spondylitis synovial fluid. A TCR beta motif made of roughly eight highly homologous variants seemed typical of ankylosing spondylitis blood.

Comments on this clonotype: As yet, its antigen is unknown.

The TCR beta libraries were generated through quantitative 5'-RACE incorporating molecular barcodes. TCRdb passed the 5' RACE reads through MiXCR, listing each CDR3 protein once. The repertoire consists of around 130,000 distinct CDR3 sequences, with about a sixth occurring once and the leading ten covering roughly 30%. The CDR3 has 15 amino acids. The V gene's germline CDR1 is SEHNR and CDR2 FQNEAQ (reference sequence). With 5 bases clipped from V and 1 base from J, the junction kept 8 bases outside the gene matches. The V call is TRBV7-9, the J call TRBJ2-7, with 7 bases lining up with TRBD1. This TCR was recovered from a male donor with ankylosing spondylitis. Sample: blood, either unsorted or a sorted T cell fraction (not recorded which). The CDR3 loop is CASSKPGQRSYEQYF. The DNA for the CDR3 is TGTGCCAGCAGCAAGCCGGGACAGAGATCCTACGAGCAGTACTTC.